The 19 T cell receptor beta chains below all came from one sample that was sequenced in a study of OX40 agonist ivuxolimab in advanced cancers. Here immunoSEQ multiplex PCR was the method, and the copy in TCRdb shows in-frame clones only, minus some. The data contain just under 85,000 clones, about four fifths of them singletons. The sequences come from CD4+ or CD8+ T cells sorted from blood, collected in a trial of the OX40 agonist ivuxolimab. These receptors were taken from an adult with an advanced solid tumor such as melanoma, head and neck, liver or kidney cancer.

A single count supports this clone. The chain links TRBV4-2 to TRBJ1-2; no definite D call. CDR1 and CDR2 (germline): LGHNA, YNFKEQ. There are 14 residues in the CDR3. V was cut by 1 base and J by 1 base, with 7 bases left in between. CDR3 residues: CASSQAQLNYGYTF. CDR3 nucleotide sequence: TGTGCCAGCAGCCAAGCCCAACTTAACTATGGCTACACCTTC.

The count of this clone is one. The chain uses TRBV19 and TRBJ2-5; D gene ambiguous. Judging by the DNA end, TRBJ2-7 fits better; the J call may be wrong. Germline V gene data show CDR1 as LNHDA and CDR2 as SQIVND (reference sequence). There are 14 residues in the CDR3. DNA of the CDR3: TGTGCCAGTAGGGCCCAAACTGCCGCCTACGAGCAGTACTTC. This encodes CASRAQTAAYEQYF.

This chain joins TRBV5-5 and TRBJ2-2, with 10 positions matching TRBD2. With 1 base clipped from V and 6 bases from J, the junction kept 0 bases outside the gene matches. Germline-derived CDR1 and CDR2 are SGHKS and YYEKEE (reference sequence). The CDR3 contains 14 residues. The CDR3 reads CASSLTSGAGELFF. DNA of the CDR3: TGTGCCAGCAGCTTGACTAGCGGGGCCGGGGAGCTGTTTTTT.

This chain connects TRBV5-1 to TRBJ1-4; no clear D gene. Per the germline V gene, CDR1 is SGHRS and CDR2 is YFSETQ. The CDR3 is made up of 14 amino acids. V lost 2 bases, J lost 7 bases, and 12 bases lay in between. This chain's CDR3 is CASSFALSGEKLFF. The CDR3 nucleotides are TGCGCCAGCAGCTTCGCGCTGTCGGGTGAAAAACTGTTTTTT. Filled out from reference TRBV5-1 and TRBJ1-4, the complete variable domain reads KAGVTQTPRYLIKTRGQQVTLSCSPISGHRSVSWYQQTPGQGLQFLFEYFSETQRNKGNFPGRFSGRQFSNSRSEMNVSTLELGDSALYLCASSFALSGEKLFFGSGTQLSVL.

In DNA form, the CDR3 reads TGTGCCAGCAGCGCCCGAACGGGGGCTTTCACTGAAGCTTTCTTT. Protein: CASSARTGAFTEAFF. The rearrangement joins TRBV7-2 to TRBJ1-1; the D gene is possibly TRBD1 (6 bases). Germline CDR1 SGHTA, CDR2 FQGNSA. The CDR3 contains 15 residues. Between the trimmed V and J ends, which lost 5 bases and 4 bases, there was a span of 17 bases.

This rearrangement joins TRBV15 to TRBJ2-7, with 11 positions matching TRBD2. Germline CDR1 is LNHNV and CDR2 is YYDKDF (reference sequence). The CDR3 extends over 17 amino acids. V was clipped by 0 bases and J by 0 bases; unmatched bases: 4. CDR3 sequence (DNA): TGTGCCACCAGCAGAGAGGCTAGCGGGGGGAGCTCCTACGAGCAGTACTTC. Residues: CATSREASGGSSYEQYF.

The table lists this clone with a few counts. V and J are TRBV18 and TRBJ1-1; tentative D call: TRBD1 (5 bases). From germline, CDR1 is KGHSH and CDR2 LQKENI. The V gene lost 5 bases and the J gene lost 1 base, with 8 bases spanning the gap. This CDR3 has 13 residues. The CDR3 sequence: CASSIRENTEAFF. In DNA, the CDR3 is TGTGCCAGCTCAATCAGGGAGAACACTGAAGCTTTCTTT.

For the CDR3, the DNA is TGTGCCAGCGTAAGTATCAGGTGGAGCAATCAGCCCCAGCATTTT. Residues: CASVSIRWSNQPQHF. The chain joins TRBV28 to TRBJ1-5; unclear D gene. Trimming cost V 8 bases and J 1 base, with 15 bases left between them. The CDR3 is made up of 15 amino acids. Looked up from germline, CDR1 is MDHEN and CDR2 is SYDVKM. Drawing the rest from reference TRBV28 and TRBJ1-5, the complete variable domain is DVKVTQSSRYLVKRTGEKVFLECVQDMDHENMFWYRQDPGLGLRLIYFSYDVKMKEKGDIPEGYSVSREKKERFSLILESASTNQTSMYLCASVSIRWSNQPQHFGDGTRLSIL.

CDR3 loop: CASSLTQPSYNEQFF. CDR3 sequence (DNA): TGTGCCAGCAGCTTAACTCAGCCCTCCTACAATGAGCAGTTCTTC. V and J are TRBV13 and TRBJ2-1, with D unresolved. V was pared by 2 bases and J by 0 bases, with 8 bases between. The CDR3 is 15 amino acids. From germline, CDR1 is PRHDT and CDR2 FYEKMQ (reference sequence).

This chain connects TRBV19 to TRBJ2-1; D is ambiguous. Germline lookup yields CDR1 LNHDA and CDR2 SQIVND (reference sequence). Trimming removed 4 bases at V and 9 bases at J, with 4 bases between. The CDR3 length is 10 residues. This CDR3 is CASSRGEQFF. CDR3 DNA: TGTGCCAGTAGTAGGGGTGAGCAGTTCTTC. Using reference TRBV19 and TRBJ2-1 for the parts outside the CDR3, the full variable domain is DGGITQSPKYLFRKEGQNVTLSCEQNLNHDAMYWYRQDPGQGLRLIYYSQIVNDFQKGDIAEGYSVSREKKESFPLTVTSAQKNPTAFYLCASSRGEQFFGPGTRLTVL.

The chain couples TRBV5-1 to TRBJ1-2; no reliable D call. Germline V lookup: CDR1 SGHRS, CDR2 YFSETQ. The ends were cut back, 0 bases at V and 2 bases at J, with 14 bases in the middle. The CDR3 has 16 amino acids. The CDR3 DNA follows: TGCGCCAGCAGCTTGGCCGCCAAGTCCACCAACTATGGCTACACCTTC. It encodes CASSLAAKSTNYGYTF.

The chain couples TRBV29-1 to TRBJ2-5; 12 bases align to TRBD1. V trimming: 7 bases; J trimming: 5 bases; junction bases outside the gene matches: 2. The germline V gene has CDR1 SQVTM and CDR2 ANQGSEA. This CDR3 is 12 amino acids long. In DNA form, the CDR3 reads TGCAGCGCAGGGACAGGGGGCGAGACCCAGTACTTC. The encoded protein is CSAGTGGETQYF.

The chain combines TRBV7-6 with TRBJ2-1; D possibly uses TRBD1 or TRBD2 (5 bases each). The CDR3 consists of 15 residues. The germline V gene encodes CDR1 SGHVS and CDR2 FNYEAQ. Trimming left V 5 bases short and J 2 bases short, with 13 bases between. CDR3 DNA sequence: TGTGCCAGCAGCCGCCTGGGGGTCACCTACAATGAGCAGTTCTTC. This codes for CASSRLGVTYNEQFF.

This clone is a singleton in its sample. The rearrangement uses TRBV4-3 and TRBJ1-4; D gene unclear. Germline CDR1 is LGHNA and CDR2 is YSLEER. Trimming shortened V by 3 bases and J by 4 bases, and 6 bases separated the two germline ends. The CDR3 is 13 amino acids. CDR3 in amino acids: CASSHTVNEKLFF. The CDR3 region has the DNA TGCGCCAGCAGCCACACAGTTAATGAAAAACTGTTTTTT.

The rearrangement links TRBV5-1 to TRBJ2-3; D remains unclear. The germline V and J ends were trimmed by 0 bases and 0 bases, with 5 bases remaining between them. The germline gives CDR1 SGHRS, CDR2 YFSETQ. The CDR3 covers 14 residues. CDR3 coding DNA: TGCGCCAGCAGCTTGGTTCCTAGCACAGATACGCAGTATTTT. The encoded protein is CASSLVPSTDTQYF.

The chain has TRBV6-5 and TRBJ2-7, with D maybe TRBD1 (5 bases). CDR3 length equals 13 residues. Germline CDR1 reads MNHEY; CDR2 reads SVGAGI. Trimming cost V 6 bases and J 6 bases, with 15 bases left between them. Written as DNA, the CDR3 is TGTGCCAGCAGCCAATCACAGGAAACCGAGCAGTACTTC. Amino acids: CASSQSQETEQYF.

The chain uses TRBV18 and TRBJ1-4; possible D gene TRBD1, 5 bases. The CDR3 covers 14 residues. The germline CDR1 and CDR2 sequences are KGHSH and LQKENI. The V end lost 3 bases, the J end lost 6 bases, and 11 bases lay between the germline ends. In DNA form, the CDR3 reads TGTGCCAGCTCACCGGCAGGGTATTATGAAAAACTGTTTTTT. Its translation is CASSPAGYYEKLFF.

V is TRBV7-3 and J is TRBJ2-2; no clear D gene. V lost 2 bases to trimming and J lost 0 bases, with 4 bases between them. Germline V gene lookup returns CDR1 SGHTA and CDR2 FQGTGA. The CDR3 is made up of 14 amino acids. The CDR3 DNA sequence: TGTGCCAGCAGCTTAGCAACGAACACCGGGGAGCTGTTTTTT. Residues: CASSLATNTGELFF.

J is TRBJ2-3 and V is TRBV9, with 9 positions matching TRBD2. Germline V CDR1 and CDR2: SGDLS, YYNGEE. The CDR3 is 16 amino acids. V lost 0 bases to trimming and J lost 3 bases; unmatched junction nucleotides: 5. The DNA of the CDR3 is TGTGCCAGCAGCGTAGACATTAGCGGGAGTACAGATACGCAGTATTTT. Translation: CASSVDISGSTDTQYF.